This T cell receptor beta chain was identified in a study of human T cells and chemical hapten exposure. About the study: Across its roughly 24 weeks, the study gave patients weekly diphenylcyclopropenone doses to the scalp.

The CDR3 loop spans 11 amino acids. Germline CDR1 is SQVTM and CDR2 is ANQGSEA. The germline V and J ends were trimmed by 3 bases and 3 bases, with 5 bases remaining between them. Time point in this sample: pre-sensitization, week 0. Specified treatment: therapeutic diphenylcyclopropenone sensitization with weekly scalp DPC. In its sample, this clonotype was seen many times. Using its own MiXCR run on the RACE reads, TCRdb lists one record per CDR3 protein. Among about 90,000 distinct CDR3 sequences listed, 8.5% were seen once. The gene calls are TRBV29-1 and TRBJ1-1; D not certain. This receptor was identified in a man aged 40-49 years with alopecia areata. Some clones in this sample may be carry-over from other donors' samples. Sequences were derived from whole blood, sampled in connection with sensitization to the hapten diphenylcyclopropenone (DPC). The CDR3 sequence: CSVDRDTEAFF. The CDR3 region has the DNA TGCAGCGTTGACCGGGACACTGAAGCTTTCTTT.